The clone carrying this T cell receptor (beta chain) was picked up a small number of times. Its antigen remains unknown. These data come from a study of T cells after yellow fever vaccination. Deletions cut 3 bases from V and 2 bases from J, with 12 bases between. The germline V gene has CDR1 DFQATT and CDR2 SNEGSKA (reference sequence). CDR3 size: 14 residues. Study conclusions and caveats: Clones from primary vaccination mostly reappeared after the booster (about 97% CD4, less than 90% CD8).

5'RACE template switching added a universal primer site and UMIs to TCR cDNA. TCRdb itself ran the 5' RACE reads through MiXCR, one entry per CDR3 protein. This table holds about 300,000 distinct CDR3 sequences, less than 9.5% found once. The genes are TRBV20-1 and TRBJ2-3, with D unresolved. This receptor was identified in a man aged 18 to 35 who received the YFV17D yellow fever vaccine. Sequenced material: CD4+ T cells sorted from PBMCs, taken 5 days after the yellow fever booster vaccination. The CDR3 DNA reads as TGCAGTGCTAGTTTGGACCTACACACAGATACGCAGTATTTT. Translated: CSASLDLHTDTQYF.